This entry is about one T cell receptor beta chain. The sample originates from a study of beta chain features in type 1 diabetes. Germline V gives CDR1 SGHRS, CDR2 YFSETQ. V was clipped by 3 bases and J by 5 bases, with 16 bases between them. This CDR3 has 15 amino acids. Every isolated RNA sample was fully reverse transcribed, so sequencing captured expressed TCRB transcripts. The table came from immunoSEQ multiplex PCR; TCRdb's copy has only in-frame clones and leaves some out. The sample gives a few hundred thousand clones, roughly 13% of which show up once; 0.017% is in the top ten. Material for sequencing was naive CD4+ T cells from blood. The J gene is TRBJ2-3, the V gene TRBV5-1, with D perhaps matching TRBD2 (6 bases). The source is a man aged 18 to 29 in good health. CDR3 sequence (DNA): TGCGCCAGCAGCTCGGTGGACATTAGCGGAGATACGCAGTATTTT. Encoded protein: CASSSVDISGDTQYF.